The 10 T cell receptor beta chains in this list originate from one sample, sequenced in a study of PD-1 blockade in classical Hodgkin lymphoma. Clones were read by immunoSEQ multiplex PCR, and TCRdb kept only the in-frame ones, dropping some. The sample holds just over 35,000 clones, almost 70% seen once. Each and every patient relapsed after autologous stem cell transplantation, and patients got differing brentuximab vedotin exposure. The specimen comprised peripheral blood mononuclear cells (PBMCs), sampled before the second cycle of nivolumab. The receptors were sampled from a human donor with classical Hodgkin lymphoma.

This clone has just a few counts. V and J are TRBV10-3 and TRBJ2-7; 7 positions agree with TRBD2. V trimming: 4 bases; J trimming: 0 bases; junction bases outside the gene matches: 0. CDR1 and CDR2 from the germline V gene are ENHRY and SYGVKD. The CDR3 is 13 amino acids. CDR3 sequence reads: CAISGTSSYEQYF. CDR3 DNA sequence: TGTGCCATCAGTGGGACTAGCTCCTACGAGCAGTACTTC.

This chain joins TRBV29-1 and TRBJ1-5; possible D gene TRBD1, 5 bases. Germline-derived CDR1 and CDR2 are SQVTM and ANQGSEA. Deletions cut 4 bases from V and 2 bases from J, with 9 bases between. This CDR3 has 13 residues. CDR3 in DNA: TGCAGCGTTGGGGGGTATCGCAATCAGCCCCAGCATTTT. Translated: CSVGGYRNQPQHF.

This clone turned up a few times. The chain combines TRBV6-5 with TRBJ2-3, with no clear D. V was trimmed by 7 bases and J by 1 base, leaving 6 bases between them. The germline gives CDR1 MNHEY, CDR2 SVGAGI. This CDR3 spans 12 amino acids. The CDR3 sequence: CASITGTDTQYF. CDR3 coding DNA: TGTGCCAGCATAACCGGCACAGATACGCAGTATTTT.

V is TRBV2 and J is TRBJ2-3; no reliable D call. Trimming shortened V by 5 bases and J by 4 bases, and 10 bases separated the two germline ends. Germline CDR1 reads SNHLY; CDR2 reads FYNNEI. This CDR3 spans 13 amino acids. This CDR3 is CASSIGVADTQYF. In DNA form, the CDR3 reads TGTGCCAGCAGTATCGGAGTGGCAGATACGCAGTATTTT.

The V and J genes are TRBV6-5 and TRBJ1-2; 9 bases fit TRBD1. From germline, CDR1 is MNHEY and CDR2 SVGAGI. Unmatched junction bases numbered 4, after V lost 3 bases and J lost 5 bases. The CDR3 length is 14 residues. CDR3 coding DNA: TGTGCCAGCAGTTATCTCGACAGGGGGTATGGCTACACCTTC. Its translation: CASSYLDRGYGYTF.

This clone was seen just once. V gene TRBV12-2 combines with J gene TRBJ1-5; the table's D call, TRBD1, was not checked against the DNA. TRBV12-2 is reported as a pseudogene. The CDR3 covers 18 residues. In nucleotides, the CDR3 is TGTGCAAGTCGCTTAGCATCACAATACAGGGGACTGAATCAGCCCCAGCATTTT. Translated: CASRLASQYRGLNQPQHF.

For the CDR3, the DNA is TGTGCCAGCAGCTTAGAGTCCTCAGGGACCTACGAGCAGTACTTC. It codes for CASSLESSGTYEQYF. V is TRBV7-2 and J is TRBJ2-7; a possible D gene is TRBD1 (5 bases). Trimming took off 1 base at V and 2 bases at J, with 12 bases between the two ends. Germline V gene sequence: CDR1 SGHTA, CDR2 FQGNSA. CDR3 length equals 15 residues.

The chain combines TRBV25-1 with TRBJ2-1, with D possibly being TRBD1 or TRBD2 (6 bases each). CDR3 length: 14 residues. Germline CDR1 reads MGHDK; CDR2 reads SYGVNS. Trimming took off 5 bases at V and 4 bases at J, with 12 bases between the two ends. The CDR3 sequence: CASSPGANYNEQFF. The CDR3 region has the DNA TGTGCCAGCAGTCCGGGGGCGAATTACAATGAGCAGTTCTTC.

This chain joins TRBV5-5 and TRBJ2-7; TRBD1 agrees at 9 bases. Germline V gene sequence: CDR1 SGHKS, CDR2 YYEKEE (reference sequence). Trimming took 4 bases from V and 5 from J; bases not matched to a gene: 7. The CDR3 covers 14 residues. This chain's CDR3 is CASSAGQGWDEQYF. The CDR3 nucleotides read TGTGCCAGCAGCGCCGGACAGGGGTGGGACGAGCAGTACTTC.

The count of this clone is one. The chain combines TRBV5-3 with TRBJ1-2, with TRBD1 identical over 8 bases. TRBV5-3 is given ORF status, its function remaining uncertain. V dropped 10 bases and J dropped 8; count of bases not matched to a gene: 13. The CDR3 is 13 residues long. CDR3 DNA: TGTGCCCCGGCCAGGGGGCGCGCGGTAGGCTACACCTTC. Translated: CAPARGRAVGYTF.